This T cell receptor beta chain was identified in a study of blood T cell repertoires in COVID-19. Study details: There were acute and convalescent COVID-19 samples, and they came from the United States, Italy and Spain. The analysed material was cDNA or gDNA that came from T cells, B-cell-depleted T cells, or PBMCs.

Authors' analysis steps: Reference gene primer amplification in the assay estimated nucleated cell counts. Using immunoSEQ multiplex PCR, the repertoire was profiled, and TCRdb retains in-frame clones only, with some absent. V and J calls plus clone size are reproduced from that table; the DNA served to infer D and trimming. Of 140,000 to 150,000 clones listed, approximately 78% are singletons. The receptor was isolated from a human donor with acute or convalescent COVID-19. The donor label of this sample is uncertain. The material sequenced was peripheral blood.

The CDR3 DNA follows: TGTGCCAGCAACAGAGCGGGGAGGGATCTCCAGTTCTTC. Amino acids: CASNRAGRDLQFF. The chain employs TRBV2 and TRBJ2-1, with TRBD2 matching 7 bases. The CDR3 loop spans 13 amino acids. The germline V gene has CDR1 SNHLY and CDR2 FYNNEI. The trim removed 7 bases at V and 13 bases at J, leaving 13 bases unmatched.